Reported below is one TCR beta chain. The target antigen is unknown. This sample stems from a study of OX40 agonist ivuxolimab in advanced cancers. J lost 5 bases, V lost 1 base, and 2 bases had no gene match. CDR1 MNHEY and CDR2 SMNVEV come from the germline V gene (reference sequence). The CDR3 has 13 amino acids. Sequencing used immunoSEQ multiplex PCR; TCRdb keeps in-frame clones, though not all of them. There are roughly 92,000 clones in the sample; 75% to 95% occur only once, and roughly 8.9% lies in the top ten. Study-level findings and limits: Both CD4+ and CD8+ T cell populations in blood had undergone clonal expansion by week 6 at 0.1 to 3.0 mg/kg.

The receptor was derived from an adult with an advanced solid tumor such as melanoma, head and neck, liver or kidney cancer. Sample: CD4+ or CD8+ T cells sorted from blood, taken in a trial of the OX40 agonist ivuxolimab. V and J are TRBV27 and TRBJ2-7; TRBD1 matches at 7 bases. CDR3: CASSLLQGNEQYF. The CDR3 DNA follows: TGTGCCAGCAGTTTATTACAGGGGAACGAGCAGTACTTC.